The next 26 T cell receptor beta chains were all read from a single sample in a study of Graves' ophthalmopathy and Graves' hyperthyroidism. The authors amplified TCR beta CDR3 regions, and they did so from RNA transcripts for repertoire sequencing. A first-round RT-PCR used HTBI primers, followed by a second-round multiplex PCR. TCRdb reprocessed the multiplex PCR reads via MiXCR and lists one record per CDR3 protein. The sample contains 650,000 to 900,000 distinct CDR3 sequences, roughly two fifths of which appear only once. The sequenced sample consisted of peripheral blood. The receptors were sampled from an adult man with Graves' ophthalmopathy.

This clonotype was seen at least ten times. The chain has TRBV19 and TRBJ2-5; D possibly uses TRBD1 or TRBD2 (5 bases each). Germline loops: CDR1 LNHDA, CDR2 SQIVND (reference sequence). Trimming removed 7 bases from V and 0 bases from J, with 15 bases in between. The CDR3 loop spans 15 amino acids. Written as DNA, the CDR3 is TGTGCCAGTAAGAGGCGAGGGGTGTACCAAGAGACCCAGTACTTC. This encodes CASKRRGVYQETQYF. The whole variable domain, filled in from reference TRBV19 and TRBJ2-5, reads DGGITQSPKYLFRKEGQNVTLSCEQNLNHDAMYWYRQDPGQGLRLIYYSQIVNDFQKGDIAEGYSVSREKKESFPLTVTSAQKNPTAFYLCASKRRGVYQETQYFGPGTRLLVL.

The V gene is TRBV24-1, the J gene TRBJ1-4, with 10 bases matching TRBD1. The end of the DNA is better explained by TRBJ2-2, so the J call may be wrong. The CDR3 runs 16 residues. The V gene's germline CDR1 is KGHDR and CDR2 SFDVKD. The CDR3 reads CATSDPGTGAVGELFF. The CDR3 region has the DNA TGTGCCACCAGTGACCCCGGGACAGGGGCGGTCGGGGAGCTGTTTTTT.

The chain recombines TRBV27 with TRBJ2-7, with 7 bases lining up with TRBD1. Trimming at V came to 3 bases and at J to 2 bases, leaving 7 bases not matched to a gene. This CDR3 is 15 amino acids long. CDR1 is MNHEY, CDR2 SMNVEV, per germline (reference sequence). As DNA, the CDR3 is TGTGCCAGCAGTTTGTCGGGACAGAGCCCCTACGAGCAGTACTTC. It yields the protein CASSLSGQSPYEQYF.

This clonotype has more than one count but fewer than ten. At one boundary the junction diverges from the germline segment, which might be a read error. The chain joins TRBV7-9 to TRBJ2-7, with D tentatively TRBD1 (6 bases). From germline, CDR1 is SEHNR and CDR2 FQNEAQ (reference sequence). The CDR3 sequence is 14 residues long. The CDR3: CASSQGQTDYEQYF. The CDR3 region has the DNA TGCGCCAGCAGCCAAGGACAGACGGACTACGAGCAGTACTTC.

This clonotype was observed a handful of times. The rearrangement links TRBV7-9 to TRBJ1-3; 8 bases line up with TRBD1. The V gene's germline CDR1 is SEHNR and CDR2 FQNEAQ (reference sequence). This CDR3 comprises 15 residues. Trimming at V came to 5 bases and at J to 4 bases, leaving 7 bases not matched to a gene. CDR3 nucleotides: TGTGCCAGCAGCCCGGGACAGGCCCTAGGAAACACCATATATTTT. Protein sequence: CASSPGQALGNTIYF.

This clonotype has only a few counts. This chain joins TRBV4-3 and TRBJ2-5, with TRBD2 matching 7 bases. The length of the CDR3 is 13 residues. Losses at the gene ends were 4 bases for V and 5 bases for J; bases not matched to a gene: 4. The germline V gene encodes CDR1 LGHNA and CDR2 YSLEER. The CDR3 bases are TGCGCCAGCAGCCCGGGACTATGGGAGACCCAGTACTTC. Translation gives CASSPGLWETQYF.

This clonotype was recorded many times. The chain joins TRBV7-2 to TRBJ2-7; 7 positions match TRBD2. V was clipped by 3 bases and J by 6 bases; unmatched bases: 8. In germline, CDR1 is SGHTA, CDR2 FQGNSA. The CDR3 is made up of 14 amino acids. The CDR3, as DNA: TGTGCCAGCAGCTTTGGCGGGAGTGTACGCGAGCAGTACTTC. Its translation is CASSFGGSVREQYF.

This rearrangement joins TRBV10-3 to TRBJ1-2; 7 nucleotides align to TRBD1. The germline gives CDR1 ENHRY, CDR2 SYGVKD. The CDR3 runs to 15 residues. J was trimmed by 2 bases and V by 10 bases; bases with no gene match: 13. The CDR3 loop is CASRPGQVVNYGYTF. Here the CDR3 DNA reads TGTGCCAGCAGGCCCGGACAGGTCGTAAACTATGGCTACACCTTC.

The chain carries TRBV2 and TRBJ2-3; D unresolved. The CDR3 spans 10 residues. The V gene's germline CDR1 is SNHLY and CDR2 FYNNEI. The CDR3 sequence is CATRADTQYF. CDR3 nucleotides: TGTGCAACCAGAGCAGATACGCAGTATTTT.

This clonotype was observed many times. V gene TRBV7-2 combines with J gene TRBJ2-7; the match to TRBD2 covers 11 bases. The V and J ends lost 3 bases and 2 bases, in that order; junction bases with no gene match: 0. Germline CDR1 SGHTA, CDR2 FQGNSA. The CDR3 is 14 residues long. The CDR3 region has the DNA TGTGCCAGCAGCTTTAGCGGGGGGGCCTACGAGCAGTACTTC. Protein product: CASSFSGGAYEQYF.

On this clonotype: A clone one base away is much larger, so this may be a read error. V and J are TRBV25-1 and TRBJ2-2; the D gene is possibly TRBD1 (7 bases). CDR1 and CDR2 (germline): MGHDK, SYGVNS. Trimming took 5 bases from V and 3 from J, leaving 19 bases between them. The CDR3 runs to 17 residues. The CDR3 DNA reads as TGTGCCAGCAGTTACGGAAGCAGGGGGGAGGACACCGGGGAGCTGTTTTTT. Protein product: CASSYGSRGEDTGELFF.

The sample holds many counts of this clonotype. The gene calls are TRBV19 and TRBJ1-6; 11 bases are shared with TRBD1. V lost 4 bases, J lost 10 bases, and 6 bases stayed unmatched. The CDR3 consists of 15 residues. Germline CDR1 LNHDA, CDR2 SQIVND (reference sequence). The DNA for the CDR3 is TGTGCCAGTAGTACGGACAGGGGGCATTGGTCACCCCTCCACTTT. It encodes CASSTDRGHWSPLHF. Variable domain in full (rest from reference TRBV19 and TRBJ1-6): DGGITQSPKYLFRKEGQNVTLSCEQNLNHDAMYWYRQDPGQGLRLIYYSQIVNDFQKGDIAEGYSVSREKKESFPLTVTSAQKNPTAFYLCASSTDRGHWSPLHFGNGTRLTVT.

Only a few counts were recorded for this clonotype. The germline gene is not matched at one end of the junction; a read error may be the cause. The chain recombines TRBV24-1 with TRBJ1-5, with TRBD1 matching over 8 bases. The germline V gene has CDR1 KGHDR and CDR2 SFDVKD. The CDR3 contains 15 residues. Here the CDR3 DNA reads TGTGCCAGCAGTCTATCGGACAGGGAATATCAGCCCCAGCATTTT. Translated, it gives CASSLSDREYQPQHF.

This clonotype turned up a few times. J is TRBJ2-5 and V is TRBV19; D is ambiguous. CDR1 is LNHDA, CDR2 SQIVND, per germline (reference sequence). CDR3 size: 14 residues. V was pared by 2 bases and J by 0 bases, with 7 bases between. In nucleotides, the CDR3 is TGTGCCAGTAGTATATCGGAGTACCAAGAGACCCAGTACTTC. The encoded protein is CASSISEYQETQYF.

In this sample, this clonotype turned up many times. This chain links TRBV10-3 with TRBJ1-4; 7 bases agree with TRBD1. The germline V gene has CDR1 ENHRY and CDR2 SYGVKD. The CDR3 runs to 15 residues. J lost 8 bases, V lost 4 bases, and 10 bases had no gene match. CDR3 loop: CAISVNRGLKEKLFF. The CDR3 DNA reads TGTGCCATCAGTGTTAACAGGGGACTAAAGGAAAAACTGTTTTTT.

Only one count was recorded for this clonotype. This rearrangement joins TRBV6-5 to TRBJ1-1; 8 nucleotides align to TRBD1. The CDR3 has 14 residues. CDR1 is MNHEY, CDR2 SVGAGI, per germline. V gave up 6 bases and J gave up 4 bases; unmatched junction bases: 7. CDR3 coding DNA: TGTGCCAGCAGGGCCGACAGGGGTAGCACTGAAGCTTTCTTT. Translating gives CASRADRGSTEAFF.

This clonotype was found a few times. The CDR3 loop is CASSYVGGGDTGELFF. In nucleotides, the CDR3 is TGTGCCAGCAGTTACGTCGGGGGCGGGGACACCGGGGAGCTGTTTTTT. The rearrangement joins TRBV7-6 to TRBJ2-2; D may correspond to TRBD1 or TRBD2 (6 bases each). Trimming left V 6 bases short and J 3 bases short, with 17 bases between. This CDR3 spans 16 amino acids. Germline V gene data show CDR1 as SGHVS and CDR2 as FNYEAQ.

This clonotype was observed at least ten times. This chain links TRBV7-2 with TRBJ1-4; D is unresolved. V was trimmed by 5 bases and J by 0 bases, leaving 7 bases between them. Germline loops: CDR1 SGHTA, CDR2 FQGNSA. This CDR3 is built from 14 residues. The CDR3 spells CASSQSATNEKLFF. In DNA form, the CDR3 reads TGTGCCAGCAGCCAATCGGCAACTAATGAAAAACTGTTTTTT.

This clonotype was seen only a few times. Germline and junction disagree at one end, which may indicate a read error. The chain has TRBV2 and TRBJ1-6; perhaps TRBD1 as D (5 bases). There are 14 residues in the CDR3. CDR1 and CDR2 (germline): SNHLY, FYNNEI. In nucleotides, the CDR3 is TGTGCCAGCAGTGAACAGGGTTATAATTCACCCCCCCACTTT. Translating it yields CASSEQGYNSPPHF.

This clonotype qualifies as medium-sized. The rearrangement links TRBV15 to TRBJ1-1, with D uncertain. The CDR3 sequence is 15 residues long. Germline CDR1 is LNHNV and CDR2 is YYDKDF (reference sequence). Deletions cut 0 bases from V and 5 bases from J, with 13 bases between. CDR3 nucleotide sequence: TGTGCCACCAGCAGAGAGGATGGACCGCGGACTGAAGCTTTCTTT. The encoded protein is CATSREDGPRTEAFF.

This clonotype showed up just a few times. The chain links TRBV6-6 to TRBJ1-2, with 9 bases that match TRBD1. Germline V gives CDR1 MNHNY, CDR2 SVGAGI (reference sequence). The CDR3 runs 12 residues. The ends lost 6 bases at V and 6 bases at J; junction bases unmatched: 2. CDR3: CASRWDRDGYTF. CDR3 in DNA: TGTGCCAGCAGATGGGACAGGGATGGCTACACCTTC.

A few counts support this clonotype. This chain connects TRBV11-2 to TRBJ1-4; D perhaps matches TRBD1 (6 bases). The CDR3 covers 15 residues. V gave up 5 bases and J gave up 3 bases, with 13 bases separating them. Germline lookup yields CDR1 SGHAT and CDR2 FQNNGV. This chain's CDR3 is CASSAGGLANEKLFF. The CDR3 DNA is TGTGCCAGCAGCGCCGGGGGGCTCGCTAATGAAAAACTGTTTTTT.

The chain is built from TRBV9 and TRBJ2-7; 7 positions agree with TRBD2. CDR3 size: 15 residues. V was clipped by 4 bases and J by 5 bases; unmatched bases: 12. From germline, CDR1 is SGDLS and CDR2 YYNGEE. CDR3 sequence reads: CASSLRGGSFHEQYF. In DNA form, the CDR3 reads TGTGCCAGCAGCCTTCGTGGCGGGAGTTTCCACGAGCAGTACTTC.

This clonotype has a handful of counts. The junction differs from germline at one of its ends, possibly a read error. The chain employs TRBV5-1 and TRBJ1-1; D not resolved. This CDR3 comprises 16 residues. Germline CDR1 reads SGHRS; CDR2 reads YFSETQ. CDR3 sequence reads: CASSYPGHSLGAEAFF. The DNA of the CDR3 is TGTGCCAGCAGCTATCCGGGCCACTCTCTAGGCGCTGAAGCTTTCTTT. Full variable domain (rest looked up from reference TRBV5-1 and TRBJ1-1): KAGVTQTPRYLIKTRGQQVTLSCSPISGHRSVSWYQQTPGQGLQFLFEYFSETQRNKGNFPGRFSGRQFSNSRSEMNVSTLELGDSALYLCASSYPGHSLGAEAFFGQGTRLTVV.

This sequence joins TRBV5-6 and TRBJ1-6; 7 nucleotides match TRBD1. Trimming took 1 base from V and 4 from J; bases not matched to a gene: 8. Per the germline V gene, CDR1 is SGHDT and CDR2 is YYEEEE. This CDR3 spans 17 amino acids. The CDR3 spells CASSLYMTGPYNSPLHF. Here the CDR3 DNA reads TGTGCCAGCAGCTTGTACATGACAGGGCCATATAATTCACCCCTCCACTTT.

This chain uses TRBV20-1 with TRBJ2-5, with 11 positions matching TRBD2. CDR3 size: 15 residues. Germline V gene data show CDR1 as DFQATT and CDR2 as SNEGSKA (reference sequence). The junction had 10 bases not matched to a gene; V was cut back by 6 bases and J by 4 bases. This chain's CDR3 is CSAPGLAGGRETQYF. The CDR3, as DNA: TGCAGTGCCCCGGGGCTAGCGGGAGGTCGAGAGACCCAGTACTTC.